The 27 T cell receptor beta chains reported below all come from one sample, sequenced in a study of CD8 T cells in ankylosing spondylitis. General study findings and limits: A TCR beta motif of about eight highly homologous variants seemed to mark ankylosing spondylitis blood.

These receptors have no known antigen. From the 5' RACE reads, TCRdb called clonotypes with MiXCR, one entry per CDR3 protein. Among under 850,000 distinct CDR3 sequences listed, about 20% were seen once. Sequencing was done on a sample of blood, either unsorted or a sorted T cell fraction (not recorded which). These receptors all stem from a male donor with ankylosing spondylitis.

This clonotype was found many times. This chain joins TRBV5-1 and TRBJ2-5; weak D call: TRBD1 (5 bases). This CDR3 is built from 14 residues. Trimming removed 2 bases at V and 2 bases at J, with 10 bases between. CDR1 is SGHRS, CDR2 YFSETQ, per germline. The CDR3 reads CASSFSTAQETQYF. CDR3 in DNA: TGCGCCAGCAGCTTCTCGACAGCTCAAGAGACCCAGTACTTC.

The chain's CDR3 is CATSRGWTGLNEQYF. CDR3 in DNA: TGTGCCACCAGCAGAGGGTGGACAGGGCTGAACGAGCAGTACTTC. The chain recombines TRBV15 with TRBJ2-7, with 8 nucleotides matching TRBD1. This CDR3 has 15 amino acids. CDR1 and CDR2 (germline): LNHNV, YYDKDF (reference sequence). J lost 5 bases, V lost 1 base, and 7 bases had no gene match.

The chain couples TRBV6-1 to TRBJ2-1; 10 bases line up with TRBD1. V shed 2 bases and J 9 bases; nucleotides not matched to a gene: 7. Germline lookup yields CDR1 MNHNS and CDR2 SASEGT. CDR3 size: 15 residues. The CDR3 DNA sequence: TGTGCCAGCAGTGAAATAGGACAGGGGGATGGTGAGCAGTTCTTC. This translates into CASSEIGQGDGEQFF.

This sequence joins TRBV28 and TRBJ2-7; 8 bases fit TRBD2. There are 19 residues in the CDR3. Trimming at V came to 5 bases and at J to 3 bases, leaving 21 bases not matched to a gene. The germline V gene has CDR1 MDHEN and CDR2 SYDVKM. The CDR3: CASSPPAPLTSGDFYEQYF. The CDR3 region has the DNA TGTGCCAGCAGTCCCCCGGCCCCCCTCACTAGCGGTGACTTCTACGAGCAGTACTTC.

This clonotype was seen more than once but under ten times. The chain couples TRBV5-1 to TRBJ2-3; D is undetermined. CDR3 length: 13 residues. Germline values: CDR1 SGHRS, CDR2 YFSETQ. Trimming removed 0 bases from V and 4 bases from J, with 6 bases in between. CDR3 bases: TGCGCCAGCAGCTTGGGTCATCCAGATACGCAGTATTTT. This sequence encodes CASSLGHPDTQYF.

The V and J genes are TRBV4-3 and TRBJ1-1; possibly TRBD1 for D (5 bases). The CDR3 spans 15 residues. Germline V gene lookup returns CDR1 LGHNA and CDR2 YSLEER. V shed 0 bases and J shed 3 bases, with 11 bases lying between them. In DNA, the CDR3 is TGCGCCAGCAGCCAAGATCGGGGGGGAGACACTGAAGCTTTCTTT. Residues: CASSQDRGGDTEAFF.

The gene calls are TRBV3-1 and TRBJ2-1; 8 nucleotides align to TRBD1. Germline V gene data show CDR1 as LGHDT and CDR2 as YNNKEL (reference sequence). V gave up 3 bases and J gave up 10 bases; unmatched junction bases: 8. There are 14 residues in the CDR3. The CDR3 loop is CASSHGQGVFEQFF. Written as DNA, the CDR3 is TGTGCCAGCAGCCATGGACAGGGCGTTTTCGAGCAGTTCTTC.

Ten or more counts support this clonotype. Here the CDR3 DNA reads TGCAGTGCTACAGATAAAATCAGGGGGCCTGGGGCCAAAAACATTCAGTACTTC. It specifies CSATDKIRGPGAKNIQYF. The chain couples TRBV20-1 to TRBJ2-4; 8 bases agree with TRBD1. Per the germline V gene, CDR1 is DFQATT and CDR2 is SNEGSKA (reference sequence). The CDR3 is 18 residues long. After removal of 4 bases from V and 1 base from J, the junction contained 15 bases not matched to a gene.

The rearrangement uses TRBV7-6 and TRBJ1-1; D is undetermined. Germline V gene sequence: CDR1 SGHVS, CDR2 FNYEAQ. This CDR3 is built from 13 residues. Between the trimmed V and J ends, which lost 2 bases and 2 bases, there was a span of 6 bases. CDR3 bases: TGTGCCAGCAGCTTACAAGACAACACTGAAGCTTTCTTT. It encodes CASSLQDNTEAFF.

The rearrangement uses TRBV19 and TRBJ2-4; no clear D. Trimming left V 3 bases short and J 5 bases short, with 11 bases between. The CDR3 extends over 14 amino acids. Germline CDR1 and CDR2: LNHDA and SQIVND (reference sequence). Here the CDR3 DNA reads TGTGCCAGTAGTATGGGAAATCCCGAAAACATTCAGTACTTC. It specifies CASSMGNPENIQYF. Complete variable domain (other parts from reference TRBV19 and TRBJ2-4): DGGITQSPKYLFRKEGQNVTLSCEQNLNHDAMYWYRQDPGQGLRLIYYSQIVNDFQKGDIAEGYSVSREKKESFPLTVTSAQKNPTAFYLCASSMGNPENIQYFGAGTRLSVL.

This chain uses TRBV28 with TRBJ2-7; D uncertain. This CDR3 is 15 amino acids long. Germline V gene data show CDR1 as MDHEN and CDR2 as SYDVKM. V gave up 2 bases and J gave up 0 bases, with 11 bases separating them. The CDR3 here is CASSLTPPTSYEQYF. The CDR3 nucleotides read TGTGCCAGCAGTTTAACCCCCCCGACCTCCTACGAGCAGTACTTC.

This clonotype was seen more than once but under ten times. The CDR3 is CASSLVDRPPYEQYF. As DNA, the CDR3 is TGTGCCAGCAGTTTAGTGGACAGACCGCCCTACGAGCAGTACTTC. The gene calls are TRBV12-3 or TRBV12-4 and TRBJ2-7; a weak D match, TRBD1 (6 bases). CDR3 length: 15 amino acids. Trimming removed 1 base at V and 2 bases at J, with 12 bases between.

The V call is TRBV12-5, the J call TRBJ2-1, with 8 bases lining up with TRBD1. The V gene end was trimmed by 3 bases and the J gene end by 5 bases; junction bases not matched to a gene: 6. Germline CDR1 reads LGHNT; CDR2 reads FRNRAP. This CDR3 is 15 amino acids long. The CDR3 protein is CASGFQGQANNEQFF. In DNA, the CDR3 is TGTGCTAGTGGTTTTCAGGGACAGGCTAACAATGAGCAGTTCTTC.

The CDR3 DNA reads TGCGCCAGCAGCTTATCGACAGGGGGACGCCAGCCCCAGCATTTT. As protein: CASSLSTGGRQPQHF. This chain joins TRBV5-1 and TRBJ1-5, with 9 bases matching TRBD1. The CDR3 is made up of 15 amino acids. CDR1 SGHRS and CDR2 YFSETQ come from the germline V gene. V shed 2 bases, J shed 7 bases, and the junction held 7 bases outside the gene matches.

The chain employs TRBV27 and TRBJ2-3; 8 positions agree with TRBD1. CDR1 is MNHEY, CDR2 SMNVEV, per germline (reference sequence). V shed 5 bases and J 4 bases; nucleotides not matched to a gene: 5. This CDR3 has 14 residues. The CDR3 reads CASSLRGQADTQYF. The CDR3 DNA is TGTGCCAGCAGTCTGCGGGGACAGGCAGATACGCAGTATTTT.

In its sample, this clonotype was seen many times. The CDR3 here is CASSLSVYEQYF. The CDR3 DNA reads TGTGCCAGCAGTTTATCTGTCTACGAGCAGTACTTC. The rearrangement links TRBV12-3 or TRBV12-4 to TRBJ2-7; D is ambiguous. The V and J ends lost 2 bases and 3 bases respectively, with 5 bases between them. There are 12 residues in the CDR3.

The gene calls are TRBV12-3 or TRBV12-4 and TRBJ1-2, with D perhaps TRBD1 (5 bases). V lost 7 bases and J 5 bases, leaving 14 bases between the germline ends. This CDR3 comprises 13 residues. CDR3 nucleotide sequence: TGTGCCAGCATGGGTGGGGCCCTATATGGCTACACCTTC. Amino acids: CASMGGALYGYTF.

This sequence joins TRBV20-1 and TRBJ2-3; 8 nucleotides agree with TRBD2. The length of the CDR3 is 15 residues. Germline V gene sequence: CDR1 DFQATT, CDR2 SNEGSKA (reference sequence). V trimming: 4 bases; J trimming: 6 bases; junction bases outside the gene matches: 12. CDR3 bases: TGCAGTGCTATTCGGACTAGCCTTAGCGCGGATACGCAGTATTTT. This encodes CSAIRTSLSADTQYF.

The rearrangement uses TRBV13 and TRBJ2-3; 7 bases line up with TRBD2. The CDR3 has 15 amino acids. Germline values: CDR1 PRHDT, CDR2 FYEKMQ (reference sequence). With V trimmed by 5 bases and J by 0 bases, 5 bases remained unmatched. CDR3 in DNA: TGTGCCAGCAGCCCTTGGGGGGGTAGCACAGATACGCAGTATTTT. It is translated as CASSPWGGSTDTQYF.

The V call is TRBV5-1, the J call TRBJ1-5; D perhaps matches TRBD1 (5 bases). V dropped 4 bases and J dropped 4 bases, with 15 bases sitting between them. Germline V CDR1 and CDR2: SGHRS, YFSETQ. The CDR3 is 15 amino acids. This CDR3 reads CASSPTAGPNQPQHF. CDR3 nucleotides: TGCGCCAGCAGCCCTACGGCGGGACCAAATCAGCCCCAGCATTTT.

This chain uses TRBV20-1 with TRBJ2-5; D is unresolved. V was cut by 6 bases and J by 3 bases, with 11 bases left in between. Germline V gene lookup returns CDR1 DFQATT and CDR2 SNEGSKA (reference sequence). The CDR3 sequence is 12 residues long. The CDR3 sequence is CSAGSTEETQYF. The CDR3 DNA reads TGCAGTGCCGGCTCGACTGAAGAGACCCAGTACTTC.

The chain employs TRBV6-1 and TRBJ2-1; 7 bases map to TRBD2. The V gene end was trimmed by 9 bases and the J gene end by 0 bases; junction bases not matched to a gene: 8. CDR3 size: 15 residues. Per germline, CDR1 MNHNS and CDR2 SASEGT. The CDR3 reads CARSRREPSYNEQFF. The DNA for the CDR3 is TGTGCCAGAAGTCGGCGGGAGCCCTCCTACAATGAGCAGTTCTTC.

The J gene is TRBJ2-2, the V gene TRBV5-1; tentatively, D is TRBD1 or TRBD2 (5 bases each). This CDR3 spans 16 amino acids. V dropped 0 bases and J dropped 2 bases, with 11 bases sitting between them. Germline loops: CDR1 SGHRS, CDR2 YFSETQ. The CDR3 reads CASSLGDRTNTGELFF. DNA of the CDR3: TGCGCCAGCAGCTTGGGGGACCGAACTAACACCGGGGAGCTGTTTTTT.

The CDR3 region has the DNA TGTGCCAGCAGCGATGGGACAGGGGGTCTCTCCTACGAGCAGTACTTC. As protein: CASSDGTGGLSYEQYF. J is TRBJ2-7 and V is TRBV7-9, with 11 bases fitting TRBD1. The V gene end was trimmed by 5 bases and the J gene end by 0 bases; junction bases not matched to a gene: 6. Germline V CDR1 and CDR2: SEHNR, FQNEAQ (reference sequence). CDR3 size: 16 residues.

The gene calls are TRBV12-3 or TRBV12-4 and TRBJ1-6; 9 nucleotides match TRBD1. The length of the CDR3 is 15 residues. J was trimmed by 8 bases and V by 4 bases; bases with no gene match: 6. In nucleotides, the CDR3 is TGTGCCAGCAGTTCTGGGACAGGGACCCATTCACCCCTCCACTTT. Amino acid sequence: CASSSGTGTHSPLHF.

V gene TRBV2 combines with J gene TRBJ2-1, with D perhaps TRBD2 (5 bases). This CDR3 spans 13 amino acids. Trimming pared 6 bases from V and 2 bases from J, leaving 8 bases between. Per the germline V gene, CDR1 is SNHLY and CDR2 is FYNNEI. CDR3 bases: TGTGCCAGCAGGTTGAGGGCCTACAATGAGCAGTTCTTC. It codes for CASRLRAYNEQFF.

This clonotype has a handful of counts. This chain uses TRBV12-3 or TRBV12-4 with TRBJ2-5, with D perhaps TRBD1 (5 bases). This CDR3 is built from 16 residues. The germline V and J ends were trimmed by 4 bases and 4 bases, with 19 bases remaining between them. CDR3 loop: CASSSGSGFEGETQYF. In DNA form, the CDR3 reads TGTGCCAGCAGTTCCGGTTCAGGGTTTGAAGGAGAGACCCAGTACTTC.